This is a list of T cell receptor beta chains from one sample in a study of blood T cell repertoires in COVID-19. Profiled with immunoSEQ multiplex PCR; TCRdb holds only in-frame clones, not every one. The table lists 250,000 or so clones, around 83% of them singletons. Sample: peripheral blood. The receptors derive from a man at least 80 years old with acute or convalescent COVID-19. Both conserved end residues are part of each CDR3. The D gene is left open where the match is weak. Part of the rows lack a size; the others show once, few, many or a class for expanded clones.

D: .; J: TRBJ1-2; V: TRBV6-5; size: .; length: 15; DNA: TGTGCCAGCAGTTACCGGGGGGTCGGAGGCTATGGCTACACCTTC; CDR3: CASSYRGVGGYGYTF
D: TRBD2; J: TRBJ2-5; V: TRBV10-1; size: .; length: 17; DNA: TGCGCCAGCAGTGAGTATAGGGCGGGAGAGTCTGGGGAGACCCAGTACTTC; CDR3: CASSEYRAGESGETQYF
D: .; J: TRBJ1-6; V: TRBV5-1; size: once; length: 13; DNA: TGCGCCAGCAGCTTGGACAGTTATTCACCCCTCCACTTT; CDR3: CASSLDSYSPLHF
D: TRBD1; J: TRBJ1-1; V: TRBV3-1/TRBV3-2; size: few; length: 15; DNA: TGTGCCAGCAGCCATGGGACAGTTGGGAACACTGAAGCTTTCTTT; CDR3: CASSHGTVGNTEAFF
D: .; J: TRBJ1-1; V: TRBV12-5; size: .; length: 14; DNA: TGTGCTAGTGGTTTGACCACCCTGCGGACTGAAGCTTTCTTT; CDR3: CASGLTTLRTEAFF
D: TRBD2; J: TRBJ2-5; V: TRBV30; size: .; length: 13; DNA: TGTGCCTGGAAACACCGCGGGGGAGAGACCCAGTACTTC; CDR3: CAWKHRGGETQYF
D: .; J: TRBJ1-3; V: TRBV7-2; size: .; length: 15; DNA: TGTGCCAGCAGCTTAGCGGCCTTCGGGGGAAACACCATATATTTT; CDR3: CASSLAAFGGNTIYF
D: .; J: TRBJ1-2; V: TRBV29-1; size: .; length: 13; DNA: TGCAGCGTTCCTAGACGGGGGGACGATGGCTACACCTTC; CDR3: CSVPRRGDDGYTF
D: TRBD1; J: TRBJ2-2; V: TRBV9; size: .; length: 17; DNA: TGTGCCAGCAGCCCAAGTTCCACAGGGGGCAGGGCCGGGGAGCTGTTTTTT; CDR3: CASSPSSTGGRAGELFF
D: .; J: TRBJ1-4; V: TRBV9; size: .; length: 15; DNA: TGTGCCAGCAGCGTGGGGGCCGTTACCAATGAAAAACTGTTTTTT; CDR3: CASSVGAVTNEKLFF
D: .; J: TRBJ1-1; V: TRBV25-1; size: .; length: 14; DNA: TGTGCCAGCACCCTCGGACATCCAAACACTGAAGCTTTCTTT; CDR3: CASTLGHPNTEAFF
D: .; J: TRBJ2-7; V: TRBV24-1; size: .; length: 14; DNA: TGTGCCACCAGTGATAATACAGGACCTTACGAGCAGTACTTC; CDR3: CATSDNTGPYEQYF
D: TRBD1; J: TRBJ2-7; V: TRBV30; size: .; length: 13; DNA: TGTGCCTGGACGTACGGGACAGGGGCCGAGCAGTACTTC; CDR3: CAWTYGTGAEQYF
D: TRBD1; J: TRBJ1-4; V: TRBV5-8; size: .; length: 17; DNA: TGTGCCAGCGGGACAGGGACAGGTTTTTCGACGGAGGAAAAACTGTTTTTT; CDR3: CASGTGTGFSTEEKLFF
D: .; J: TRBJ2-7; V: TRBV6-2/TRBV6-3; size: .; length: 13; DNA: TGTGCCAGCAGTTTCCCGAGCTCCTACGAGCAGTACTTC; CDR3: CASSFPSSYEQYF
D: TRBD1; J: TRBJ1-2; V: TRBV24-1; size: .; length: 14; DNA: TGTGCCACCAGTGCACCCGGACAGGGTTATGGCTACACCTTC; CDR3: CATSAPGQGYGYTF
D: .; J: TRBJ2-1; V: TRBV6-2/TRBV6-3; size: .; length: 16; DNA: TGTGCCAGCAGTTACACCCTAGCAAACGTAGGGAATGAGCAGTTCTTC; CDR3: CASSYTLANVGNEQFF
D: .; J: TRBJ2-3; V: TRBV2; size: .; length: 15; DNA: TGTGCCAGCAGACGAACAGAAACTAGCACAGATACGCAGTATTTT; CDR3: CASRRTETSTDTQYF
D: .; J: TRBJ2-5; V: TRBV5-1; size: .; length: 14; DNA: TGCGCCAGCAGCCCACAGGTGTCACAAGAGACCCAGTACTTC; CDR3: CASSPQVSQETQYF
D: .; J: TRBJ2-1; V: TRBV2; size: .; length: 14; DNA: TGTGCCAGCAGTGTTCAGGGGCCCGTAGGTGAGCAGTTCTTC; CDR3: CASSVQGPVGEQFF
D: TRBD1; J: TRBJ1-6; V: TRBV10-3; size: .; length: 16; DNA: TGTGCCATCAGCCGGGACAGTGGAACAAATAATTCACCCCTCCACTTT; CDR3: CAISRDSGTNNSPLHF
D: .; J: TRBJ1-1; V: TRBV7-2; size: few; length: 13; DNA: TGTGCCAGCAGCGCTCAGATGAACACTGAAGCTTTCTTT; CDR3: CASSAQMNTEAFF
D: .; J: TRBJ1-2; V: TRBV3-1/TRBV3-2; size: .; length: 13; DNA: TGTGCCAGCAGCCTCGTTCAGGGCTATGGCTACACCTTC; CDR3: CASSLVQGYGYTF
D: .; J: TRBJ1-3; V: TRBV6-5; size: .; length: 13; DNA: TGTGCCAGCAGTTCAGGCTCTGGAAACACCATATATTTT; CDR3: CASSSGSGNTIYF
D: .; J: TRBJ1-1; V: TRBV20-1; size: .; length: 14; DNA: TGCAGTGCCAGTTCAGGGGAAGCTAACACTGAAGCTTTCTTT; CDR3: CSASSGEANTEAFF
D: TRBD1; J: TRBJ1-4; V: TRBV5-6; size: .; length: 15; DNA: TGTGCCAGCAGCGGGTGGGGACAGGGGATCGAAAAACTGTTTTTT; CDR3: CASSGWGQGIEKLFF
D: TRBD1; J: TRBJ1-2; V: TRBV24-1; size: .; length: 14; DNA: TGTGCCACCAGTGACCCGGGACAGGGCTTGGGCTACACCTTC; CDR3: CATSDPGQGLGYTF
D: TRBD1; J: TRBJ2-3; V: TRBV7-8; size: .; length: 15; DNA: TGTGCCAGCAGCCCTAACAGGGGGAGCACAGATACGCAGTATTTT; CDR3: CASSPNRGSTDTQYF
D: TRBD2; J: TRBJ2-3; V: TRBV11-2; size: .; length: 15; DNA: TGTGCCAGCAGCTTAGGCTCGAACTCCGCGGGGGCGCAGTATTTT; CDR3: CASSLGSNSAGAQYF
D: .; J: TRBJ2-1; V: TRBV7-3; size: once; length: 14; DNA: TGTGCCAGCAGCCATGGGCGTCTCGACAATGAGCAGTTCTTC; CDR3: CASSHGRLDNEQFF
D: TRBD2; J: TRBJ2-7; V: TRBV27; size: .; length: 15; DNA: TGTGCCAGCAGTGCCGGGACTAGCGTTATTTACGAGCAGTACTTC; CDR3: CASSAGTSVIYEQYF
D: .; J: TRBJ2-7; V: TRBV7-8; size: once; length: 14; DNA: TGTGCCAGCAGTTATGGGACAAACTCAGGGGAGCAGTACTTC; CDR3: CASSYGTNSGEQYF
D: .; J: TRBJ1-1; V: TRBV18; size: many; length: 14; DNA: TGTGCCAGCTCACTGGGGACACCTAACACTGAAGCTTTCTTT; CDR3: CASSLGTPNTEAFF